A selection of T cell receptor beta chains follows, all from one sample in a study of OX40 agonist ivuxolimab in advanced cancers. Using immunoSEQ multiplex PCR, the repertoire was profiled, and TCRdb retains in-frame clones only, with some absent. The table records approximately 62,000 clones, approximately 92% of them present only once. The sample in question was CD4+ or CD8+ T cells sorted from blood, obtained in a trial of the OX40 agonist ivuxolimab. These receptors came from an adult with an advanced solid tumor such as melanoma, head and neck, liver or kidney cancer. CDR3s include the opening cysteine and the closing phenylalanine or tryptophan. D genes are given only for firm matches.

J gene	D gene	V gene	CDR3 protein	CDR3 DNA
TRBJ2-3	.	TRBV9	CASSVDGADTQYF	TGTGCCAGCAGCGTAGATGGAGCAGATACGCAGTATTTT
TRBJ1-1	.	TRBV19	CASSISTNTEAFF	TGTGCCAGTAGTATTAGCACGAACACTGAAGCTTTCTTT
TRBJ1-2	.	TRBV6-5	CASSRYMEGYTF	TGTGCCAGCAGCCGCTATATGGAGGGCTACACCTTC
TRBJ1-1	.	TRBV21-1	CASSKDRGPLDTEAFF	TGTGCCAGCAGCAAGGACAGGGGGCCCCTTGACACTGAAGCTTTCTTT
TRBJ2-7	.	TRBV11-2	CASSLVDGGGAEQYF	TGTGCCAGCAGCTTAGTCGATGGAGGTGGGGCCGAGCAGTACTTC
TRBJ1-1	.	TRBV9	CASSAGAMNTEAFF	TGTGCCAGCAGTGCAGGGGCCATGAACACTGAAGCTTTCTTT
TRBJ1-2	.	TRBV7-9	CASSGESLNFYGYTF	TGTGCCAGCAGCGGCGAATCCCTTAATTTCTATGGCTACACCTTC
TRBJ1-2	.	TRBV7-9	CASSRDSYGYTF	TGTGCCAGCAGTCGAGACTCCTATGGCTACACCTTC
TRBJ2-7	TRBD2	TRBV7-9	CASSLEAGGSNEQYF	TGTGCCAGCAGCTTAGAAGCGGGAGGGTCGAACGAGCAGTACTTC
TRBJ2-7	.	TRBV19	CASSPSSSYEQYF	TGTGCCAGTAGTCCGTCAAGCTCCTACGAGCAGTACTTC
TRBJ2-5	.	TRBV2	CASPQVANLGETQYF	TGTGCCAGCCCCCAGGTAGCGAATTTGGGGGAGACCCAGTACTTC
TRBJ1-1	TRBD1	TRBV28	CASSPDRGKNTEAFF	TGTGCCAGCAGTCCTGACAGGGGGAAGAACACTGAAGCTTTCTTT
TRBJ1-5	.	TRBV6-5	CASSPGLLNQPQHF	TGTGCCAGCAGCCCGGGACTCCTCAATCAGCCCCAGCATTTT
TRBJ1-1	.	TRBV18	CASSPPDYTEAFF	TGTGCCAGCTCACCACCGGACTACACTGAAGCTTTCTTT
TRBJ2-7	.	TRBV7-2	CASSPTDEYEQYF	TGTGCCAGCAGCCCGACCGATGAGTACGAGCAGTACTTC
TRBJ2-2	TRBD2	TRBV9	CASSVGREGVPTGELFF	TGTGCCAGCAGCGTAGGAAGGGAGGGTGTGCCGACCGGGGAGCTGTTTTTT
TRBJ2-7	.	TRBV6-6	CASSHLKGPRYEQYF	TGTGCCAGCAGTCATTTGAAAGGGCCTCGCTACGAGCAGTACTTC
TRBJ2-3	.	TRBV14	CASSQDVSGTDTQYF	TGTGCCAGCAGCCAAGATGTCAGCGGCACAGATACGCAGTATTTT
TRBJ2-3	.	TRBV7-2	CASSITLAGPAQIEQYF	TGTGCCAGCAGCATCACCCTGGCGGGGCCGGCTCAGATAGAGCAGTATTTT
TRBJ1-2	.	TRBV6-1	CASSEAPPIGSF	TGTGCCAGCAGTGAAGCCCCCCCCATAGGCTCCTTC
TRBJ2-7	.	TRBV6-1	CASSALINYEQYF	TGTGCCAGCAGTGCCCTGATAAACTACGAGCAGTACTTC
TRBJ1-6	TRBD1	TRBV5-4	CASSYDRANSPLHF	TGTGCCAGCAGCTACGACAGGGCCAACTCACCCCTCCACTTT
TRBJ1-1	.	TRBV12-5	CASGLPSPFTEAFF	TGTGCTAGTGGTTTACCGAGCCCATTCACTGAAGCTTTCTTT
TRBJ2-7	.	TRBV7-9	CASSSPGPPYEQYF	TGTGCCAGCAGCTCCCCGGGCCCTCCCTACGAGCAGTACTTC
TRBJ2-3	TRBD2	TRBV15	CATSRDRLAGSTDTQYF	TGTGCCACCAGCAGAGATAGACTAGCGGGGAGCACAGATACGCAGTATTTT
TRBJ2-2	.	TRBV10-3	CAISESQGELFF	TGTGCCATCAGTGAGTCTCAGGGGGAGCTGTTTTTT
TRBJ2-7	TRBD1	TRBV6-5	CASSSLPGQGADEQYF	TGTGCCAGCAGTTCGTTACCGGGACAGGGGGCCGACGAGCAGTACTTC
TRBJ2-3	.	TRBV7-6	CASSLVGQGNTDTQYF	TGTGCCAGCAGCTTAGTCGGCCAGGGCAACACAGATACGCAGTATTTT
TRBJ2-7	TRBD1	TRBV5-1	CASSLASDRVHEQYF	TGCGCCAGCAGCTTGGCTTCGGACAGGGTCCACGAGCAGTACTTC
TRBJ2-3	.	TRBV21-1	CASRERDTTSTDTQYF	TGTGCCAGCAGAGAGCGGGACACGACTAGCACAGATACGCAGTATTTT
TRBJ2-1	TRBD2	TRBV15	CATSRDGGSNEQFF	TGTGCCACCAGCAGAGATGGCGGGAGCAATGAGCAGTTCTTC
TRBJ2-1	.	TRBV11-1	CASSLVSHLFGQSLGEQFF	TGTGCCAGCAGCTTAGTTTCCCACCTGTTCGGACAGTCTCTTGGAGAGCAGTTCTTC
TRBJ2-2	.	TRBV6-5	CASSYSMLGTGELFF	TGTGCCAGCAGTTACTCGATGCTGGGAACCGGGGAGCTGTTTTTT
TRBJ2-6	TRBD1	TRBV9	CASSDGQGFSGANVLTF	TGTGCCAGCAGCGACGGACAGGGGTTCTCTGGGGCCAACGTCCTGACTTTC
TRBJ1-1	TRBD1	TRBV5-4	CASSLVTGSEAFF	TGTGCCAGCAGCTTGGTGACAGGGTCTGAAGCTTTCTTT
TRBJ2-7	.	TRBV5-5	CASSFVVGYEQYF	TGTGCCAGCAGCTTTGTCGTCGGGTACGAGCAGTACTTC
TRBJ2-7	.	TRBV19	CASKGGAYEQYF	TGTGCCAGTAAAGGGGGGGCCTACGAGCAGTACTTC
TRBJ2-7	TRBD1	TRBV9	CASSVYRGPTYEQYF	TGTGCCAGCAGCGTATACAGGGGCCCTACCTACGAGCAGTACTTC
TRBJ1-2	TRBD1	TRBV10-3	CAITPGQGYGYTF	TGTGCCATCACCCCGGGACAGGGCTATGGCTACACCTTC